This TCR beta chain was profiled in a study of blood T cell repertoires in COVID-19. Profiling relied on immunoSEQ multiplex PCR, and the TCRdb table lists in-frame clones only, not all of them. The data contain a few hundred thousand clones, around 92% of them singletons. V gave up 0 bases and J gave up 1 base, with 7 bases separating them. The V gene's germline CDR1 is SGHRS and CDR2 YFSETQ. CDR3 length: 14 amino acids. About this clone itself: The sample contains more than one DNA sequence encoding this CDR3.

The sequencing sample was made of peripheral blood. The sequence derives from a man younger than 35 who had recovered from COVID-19. The genes are TRBV5-1 and TRBJ1-1, with a tentative D call TRBD1 (5 bases). The CDR3 region has the DNA TGCGCCAGCAGCTTGGCGGGGGGGAACACTGAAGCTTTCTTT. Translation: CASSLAGGNTEAFF.